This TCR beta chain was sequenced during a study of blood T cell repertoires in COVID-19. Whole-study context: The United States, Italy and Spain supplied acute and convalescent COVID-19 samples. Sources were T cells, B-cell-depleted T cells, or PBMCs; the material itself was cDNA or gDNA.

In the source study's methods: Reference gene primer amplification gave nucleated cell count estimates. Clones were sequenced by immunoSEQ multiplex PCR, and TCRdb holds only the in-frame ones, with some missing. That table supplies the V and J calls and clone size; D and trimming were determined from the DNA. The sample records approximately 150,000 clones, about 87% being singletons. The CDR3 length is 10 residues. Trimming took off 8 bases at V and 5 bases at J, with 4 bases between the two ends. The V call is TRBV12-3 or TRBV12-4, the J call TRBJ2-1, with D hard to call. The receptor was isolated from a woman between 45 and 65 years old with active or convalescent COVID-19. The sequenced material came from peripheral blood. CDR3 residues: CASCDNEQFF. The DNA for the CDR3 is TGTGCCAGCTGCGACAATGAGCAGTTCTTC.